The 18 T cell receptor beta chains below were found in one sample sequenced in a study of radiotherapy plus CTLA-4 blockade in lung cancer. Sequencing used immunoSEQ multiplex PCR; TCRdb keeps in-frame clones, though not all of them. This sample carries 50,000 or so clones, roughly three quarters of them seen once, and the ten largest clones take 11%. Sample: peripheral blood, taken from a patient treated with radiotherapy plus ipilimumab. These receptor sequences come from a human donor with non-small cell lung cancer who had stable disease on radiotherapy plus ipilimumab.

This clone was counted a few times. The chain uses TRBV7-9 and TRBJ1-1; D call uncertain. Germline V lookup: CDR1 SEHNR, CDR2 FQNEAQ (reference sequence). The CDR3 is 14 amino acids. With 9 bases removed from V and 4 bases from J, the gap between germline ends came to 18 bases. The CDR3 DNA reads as TGTGCCAGTCAGCTTACCCTCCAAAGCACTGAAGCTTTCTTT. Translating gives CASQLTLQSTEAFF.

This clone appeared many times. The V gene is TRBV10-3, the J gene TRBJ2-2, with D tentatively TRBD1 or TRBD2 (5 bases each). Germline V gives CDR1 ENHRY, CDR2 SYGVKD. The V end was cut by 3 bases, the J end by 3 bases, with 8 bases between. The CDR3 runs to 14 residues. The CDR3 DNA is TGTGCCATCAGTGAAAGGGGAGACACCGGGGAGCTGTTTTTT. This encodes CAISERGDTGELFF.

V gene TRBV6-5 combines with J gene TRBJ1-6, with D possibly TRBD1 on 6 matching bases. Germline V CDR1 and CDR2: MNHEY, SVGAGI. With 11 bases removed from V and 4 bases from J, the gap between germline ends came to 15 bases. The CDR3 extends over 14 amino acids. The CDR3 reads CACFQGQYNSPLHF. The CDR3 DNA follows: TGTGCCTGTTTCCAGGGACAATATAATTCACCCCTCCACTTT.

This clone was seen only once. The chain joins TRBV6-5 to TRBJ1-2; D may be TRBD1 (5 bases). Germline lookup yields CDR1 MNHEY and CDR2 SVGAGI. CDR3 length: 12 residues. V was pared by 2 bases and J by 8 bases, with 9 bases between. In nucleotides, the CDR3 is TGTGCCAGCAGTTACGGGGGAAAGGGCTACACCTTC. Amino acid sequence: CASSYGGKGYTF.

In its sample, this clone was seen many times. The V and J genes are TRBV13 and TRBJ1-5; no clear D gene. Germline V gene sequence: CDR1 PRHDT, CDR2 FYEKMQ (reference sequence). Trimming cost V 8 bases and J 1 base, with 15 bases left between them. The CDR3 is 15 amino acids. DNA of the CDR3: TGTGCCAGCTCCGCCGGCCGGGCAAGCAATCAGCCCCAGCATTTT. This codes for CASSAGRASNQPQHF.

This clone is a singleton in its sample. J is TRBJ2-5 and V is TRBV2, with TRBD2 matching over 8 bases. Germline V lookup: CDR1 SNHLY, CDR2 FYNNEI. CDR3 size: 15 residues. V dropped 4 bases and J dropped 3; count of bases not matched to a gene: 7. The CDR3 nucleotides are TGTGCCAGCAGTGCCGTCCCGGGGGGGAAAGAGACCCAGTACTTC. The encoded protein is CASSAVPGGKETQYF. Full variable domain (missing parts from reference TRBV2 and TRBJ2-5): EPEVTQTPSHQVTQMGQEVILRCVPISNHLYFYWYRQILGQKVEFLVSFYNNEISEKSEIFDDQFSVERPDGSNFTLKIRSTKLEDSAMYFCASSAVPGGKETQYFGPGTRLLVL.

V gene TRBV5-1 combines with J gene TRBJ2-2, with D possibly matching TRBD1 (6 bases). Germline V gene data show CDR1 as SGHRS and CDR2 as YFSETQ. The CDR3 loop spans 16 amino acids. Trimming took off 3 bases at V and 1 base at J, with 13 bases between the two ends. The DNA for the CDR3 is TGCGCCAGCAGCTCGCTCCGGGACAAGAACACCGGGGAGCTGTTTTTT. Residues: CASSSLRDKNTGELFF.

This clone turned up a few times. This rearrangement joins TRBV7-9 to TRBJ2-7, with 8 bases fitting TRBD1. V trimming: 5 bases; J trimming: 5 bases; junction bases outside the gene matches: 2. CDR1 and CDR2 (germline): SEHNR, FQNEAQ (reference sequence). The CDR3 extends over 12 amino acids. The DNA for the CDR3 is TGTGCCAGCAGCGAGACAGGGGACGAGCAGTACGTC. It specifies CASSETGDEQYV.

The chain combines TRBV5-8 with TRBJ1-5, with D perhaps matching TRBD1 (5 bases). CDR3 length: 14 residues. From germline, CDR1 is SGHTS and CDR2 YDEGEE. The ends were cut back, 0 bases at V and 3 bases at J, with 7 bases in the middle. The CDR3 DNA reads TGTGCCAGCAGCTTGGGAGGGGACAATCAGCCCCAGCATTTT. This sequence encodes CASSLGGDNQPQHF.

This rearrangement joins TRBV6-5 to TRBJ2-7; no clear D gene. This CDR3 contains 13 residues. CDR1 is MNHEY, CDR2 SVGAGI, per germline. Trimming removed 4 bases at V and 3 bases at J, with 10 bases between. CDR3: CASSLETDYEQYV. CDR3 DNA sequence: TGTGCCAGCAGTTTAGAGACGGACTACGAGCAGTACGTC.

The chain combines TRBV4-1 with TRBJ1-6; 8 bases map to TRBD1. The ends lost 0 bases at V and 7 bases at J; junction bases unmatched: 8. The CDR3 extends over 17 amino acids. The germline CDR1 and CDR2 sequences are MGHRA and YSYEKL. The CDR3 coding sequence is TGCGCCAGCAGCCAAGATCGTGGACAGGGCAGGAATTCACCCCTCCACTTT. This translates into CASSQDRGQGRNSPLHF.

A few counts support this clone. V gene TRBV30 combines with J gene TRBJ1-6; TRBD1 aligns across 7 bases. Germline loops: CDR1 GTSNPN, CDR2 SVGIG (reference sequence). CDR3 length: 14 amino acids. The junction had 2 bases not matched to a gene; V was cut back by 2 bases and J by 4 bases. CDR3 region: CAWSSGGYNSPLHF. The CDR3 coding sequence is TGTGCCTGGAGTTCAGGGGGATATAATTCACCCCTCCACTTT. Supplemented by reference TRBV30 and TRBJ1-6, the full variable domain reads SQTIHQWPATLVQPVGSPLSLECTVEGTSNPNLYWYRQAAGRGLQLLFYSVGIGQISSEVPQNLSASRPQDRQFILSSKKLLLSDSGFYLCAWSSGGYNSPLHFGNGTRLTVT.

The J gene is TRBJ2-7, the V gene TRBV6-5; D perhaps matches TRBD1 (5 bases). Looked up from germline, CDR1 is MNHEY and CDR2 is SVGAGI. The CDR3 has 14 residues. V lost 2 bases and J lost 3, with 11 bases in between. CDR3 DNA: TGTGCCAGCAGTTACCAAGGTACAGGCTACGAGCAGTACTTC. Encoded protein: CASSYQGTGYEQYF.

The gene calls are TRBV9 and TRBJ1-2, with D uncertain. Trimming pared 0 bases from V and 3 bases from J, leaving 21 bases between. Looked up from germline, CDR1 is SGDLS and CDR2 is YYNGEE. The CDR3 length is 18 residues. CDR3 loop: CASSVGPEGLPGHYGYTF. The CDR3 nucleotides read TGTGCCAGCAGCGTAGGTCCTGAAGGGCTCCCTGGGCACTATGGCTACACCTTC.

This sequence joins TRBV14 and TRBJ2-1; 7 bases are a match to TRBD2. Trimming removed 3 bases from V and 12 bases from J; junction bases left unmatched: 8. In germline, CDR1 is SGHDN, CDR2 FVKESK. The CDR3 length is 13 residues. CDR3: CASSQSPGGRQFF. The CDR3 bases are TGTGCCAGCAGCCAGTCCCCCGGGGGGAGGCAGTTCTTC.

The CDR3 loop reads CASSLGLTNFNEQFF. As DNA, the CDR3 is TGTGCCAGCAGCTTAGGGCTAACCAACTTCAATGAGCAGTTCTTC. V and J are TRBV7-2 and TRBJ2-1; D remains unclear. CDR3 length: 15 amino acids. The germline V gene has CDR1 SGHTA and CDR2 FQGNSA. With 1 base removed from V and 6 bases from J, the gap between germline ends came to 13 bases.

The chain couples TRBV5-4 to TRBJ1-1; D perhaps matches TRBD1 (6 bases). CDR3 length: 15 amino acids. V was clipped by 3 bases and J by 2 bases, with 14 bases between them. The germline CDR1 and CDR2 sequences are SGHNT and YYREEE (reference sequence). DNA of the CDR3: TGTGCCAGCAGCTCGGATAGGGGGGTCAACACTGAAGCTTTCTTT. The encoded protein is CASSSDRGVNTEAFF.

CDR3 DNA: TGTGCCAGCAGCTCAGAACCGGGACGGACTCTCTATGGCTACACCTTC. Amino acids: CASSSEPGRTLYGYTF. The genes are TRBV7-6 and TRBJ1-2, with D perhaps TRBD1 (5 bases). CDR1 and CDR2 (germline): SGHVS, FNYEAQ. The CDR3 totals 16 residues. V lost 4 bases and J lost 4, with 19 bases in between.